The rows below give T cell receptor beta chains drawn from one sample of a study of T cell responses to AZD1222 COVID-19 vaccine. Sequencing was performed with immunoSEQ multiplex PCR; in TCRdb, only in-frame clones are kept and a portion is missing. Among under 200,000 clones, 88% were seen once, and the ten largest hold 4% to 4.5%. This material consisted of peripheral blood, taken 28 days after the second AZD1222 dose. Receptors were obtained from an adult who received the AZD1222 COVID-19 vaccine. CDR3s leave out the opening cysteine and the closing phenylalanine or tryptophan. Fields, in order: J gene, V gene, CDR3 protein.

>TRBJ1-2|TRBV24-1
ATSDPGQVGGYT
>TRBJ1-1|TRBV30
AWSERIEAF
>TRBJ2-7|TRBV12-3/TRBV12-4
ASSLTGAYEQY
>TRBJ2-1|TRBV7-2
ASSFDIGGYNEQF
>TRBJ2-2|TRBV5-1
ASSRSRLTDNTGELF
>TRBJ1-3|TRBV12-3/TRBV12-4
ASRSLAGNTIY
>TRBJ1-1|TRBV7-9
ASSFSQPNEAF
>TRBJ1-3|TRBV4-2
ASSQEVGNSGNTIY
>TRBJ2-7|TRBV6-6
ASSPETGGGGEQY
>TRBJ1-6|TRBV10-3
AISGSGVNSPLH
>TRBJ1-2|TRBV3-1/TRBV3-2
ASSQDTGRAYGYT